A selection of T cell receptor beta chains follows, all from one sample in a study of radiotherapy plus CTLA-4 blockade in lung cancer. Assay used: immunoSEQ multiplex PCR; TCRdb lists only in-frame clones, some missing. The data show about 45,000 clones, 55% to 80% seen once. The input for sequencing was peripheral blood, taken from a patient treated with radiotherapy plus ipilimumab. These receptors all stem from a human donor with non-small cell lung cancer who had a complete response to radiotherapy plus ipilimumab. The CDR3 runs from the conserved cysteine through the conserved F or W.

v_gene: TRBV23-1; j_gene: TRBJ1-6; len: 22; CDR3aa: CASSQSVTGCSRQAPYNSPLHF
v_gene: TRBV7-9; j_gene: TRBJ1-1; len: 15; CDR3aa: CASSLSGQVDTEAFF
v_gene: TRBV7-2; j_gene: TRBJ2-3; len: 15; CDR3aa: CASSLAVLAGDTQYF
v_gene: TRBV10-2; j_gene: TRBJ1-5; len: 14; CDR3aa: CASSESHLDQPQHF
v_gene: TRBV6-5; j_gene: TRBJ1-1; len: 15; CDR3aa: CAGSPLALGDTEAFF
v_gene: TRBV7-2; j_gene: TRBJ2-3; len: 14; CDR3aa: CAIEWTSGGNTQYF
v_gene: TRBV6-6; j_gene: TRBJ1-3; len: 14; CDR3aa: CASRLHISGNTIYF
v_gene: TRBV27; j_gene: TRBJ2-2; len: 16; CDR3aa: CASSQKSRDRAGELFF
v_gene: TRBV28; j_gene: TRBJ1-1; len: 14; CDR3aa: CASSDRGHDTEAFF
v_gene: TRBV19; j_gene: TRBJ1-1; len: 13; CDR3aa: CASRVGGRAEAFF
v_gene: TRBV6-6; j_gene: TRBJ2-7; len: 11; CDR3aa: CASSPRYEQYF
v_gene: TRBV30; j_gene: TRBJ1-1; len: 13; CDR3aa: CAWDLTSNTEAFF